These T cell receptor beta chains were read from a single sample in a study of OX40 agonist ivuxolimab in advanced cancers. The protocol was immunoSEQ multiplex PCR, while the TCRdb copy is restricted to in-frame clones and leaves out a portion. The sample lists tens of thousands of clones, roughly 90% seen once, with roughly 15% in the top ten. Material: CD4+ or CD8+ T cells sorted from blood, obtained in a trial of the OX40 agonist ivuxolimab. These receptors all come from an adult with an advanced solid tumor such as melanoma, head and neck, liver or kidney cancer. Each CDR3 is given with its conserved first and last residue. D genes are given only for firm matches.

d_call v_call cdr3_aa
NA TRBV27 CASSLYQTDTQYF
TRBD2 TRBV7-6 CASSLAGGRAPETQYF
NA TRBV6-1 CASRPQGDYEQYF
NA TRBV27 CASSLRAPSTDTQYF
NA TRBV6-4 CASSDSGLDRILPGRRTDTQYF
NA TRBV4-1 CASSILPTGTAYEQYF
TRBD2 TRBV5-6 CASIGLAGSEQYF
NA TRBV11-2 CASSLFTGPYEQYF
NA TRBV7-3 CASSPWAGAETQYF
NA TRBV19 CASSGSANEQFF
TRBD2 TRBV11-2 CASSLVSGAVRNEQFF
NA TRBV28 CASFSGGNGPDTQYF
NA TRBV19 CASSISAVEYNEQFF
NA TRBV30 CAWGYVGSNYGYTF
NA TRBV7-9 CASSFGAAASEAFF
NA TRBV7-8 CASSLGTGYEQYF
TRBD1 TRBV7-9 CASSLGQGTSEQYF
NA TRBV14 CASSRSRYLGTDTQYF
NA TRBV30 CAWSVWGETQYF
TRBD1 TRBV9 CASSLRPDRTLETQYF
NA TRBV4-2 CASSYPGPKEYGYTF
NA TRBV4-3 CASSQEFKGPAVETQYF
NA TRBV28 CAIQGGFQETQYF
NA TRBV6-6 CASSYSISSYEQYF
NA TRBV6-1 CASSEGAYEQYF
NA TRBV30 CAWADSNQPQHF
NA TRBV10-3 CAISDGSDPNYGYTF
NA TRBV9 CASSVRADYNEKLFF
TRBD1 TRBV6-5 CASRNPGQGNTEAFF
TRBD2 TRBV5-5 CASSLSGTSRNLAGEQYF
NA TRBV6-5 CASSYSGRPNTEAFF
NA TRBV27 CASSNIREALTTDTQYF
TRBD2 TRBV28 CASSSQLAGVAETQYF
TRBD2 TRBV6-5 CASSYSTSGIADEQFF
NA TRBV5-8 CASSLSGLGAEKLFF
NA TRBV30 CAWSVGRLAKNIQYF
TRBD2 TRBV4-1 CASSQDPGGPTGELFF
TRBD2 TRBV28 CASSQGLAEWGGTDTQYF
NA TRBV7-9 CASSLEGNNEQFF
NA TRBV7-8 CASSLALRIDTEAFF
TRBD2 TRBV7-9 CASSLGPSGSYEQYF
NA TRBV9 CASSPSGLTDTQYF
TRBD1 TRBV27 CASSFIQGINTDTQYF
NA TRBV4-1 CASSTLPGAGELFF
TRBD2 TRBV5-1 CASSWTSGYNEQFF
NA TRBV19 CASTITGNLFTDTQYF
NA TRBV30 CAWTPAGGVNEQFF
TRBD2 TRBV9 CASSVASAGEETQYF
NA TRBV2 CASSDLGGITTEAFF
TRBD1 TRBV28 CASSYDRGGGYTF
TRBD1 TRBV18 CASSSTGQVLIDYGYTF
NA TRBV7-8 CASSLDAGGGTEAFF